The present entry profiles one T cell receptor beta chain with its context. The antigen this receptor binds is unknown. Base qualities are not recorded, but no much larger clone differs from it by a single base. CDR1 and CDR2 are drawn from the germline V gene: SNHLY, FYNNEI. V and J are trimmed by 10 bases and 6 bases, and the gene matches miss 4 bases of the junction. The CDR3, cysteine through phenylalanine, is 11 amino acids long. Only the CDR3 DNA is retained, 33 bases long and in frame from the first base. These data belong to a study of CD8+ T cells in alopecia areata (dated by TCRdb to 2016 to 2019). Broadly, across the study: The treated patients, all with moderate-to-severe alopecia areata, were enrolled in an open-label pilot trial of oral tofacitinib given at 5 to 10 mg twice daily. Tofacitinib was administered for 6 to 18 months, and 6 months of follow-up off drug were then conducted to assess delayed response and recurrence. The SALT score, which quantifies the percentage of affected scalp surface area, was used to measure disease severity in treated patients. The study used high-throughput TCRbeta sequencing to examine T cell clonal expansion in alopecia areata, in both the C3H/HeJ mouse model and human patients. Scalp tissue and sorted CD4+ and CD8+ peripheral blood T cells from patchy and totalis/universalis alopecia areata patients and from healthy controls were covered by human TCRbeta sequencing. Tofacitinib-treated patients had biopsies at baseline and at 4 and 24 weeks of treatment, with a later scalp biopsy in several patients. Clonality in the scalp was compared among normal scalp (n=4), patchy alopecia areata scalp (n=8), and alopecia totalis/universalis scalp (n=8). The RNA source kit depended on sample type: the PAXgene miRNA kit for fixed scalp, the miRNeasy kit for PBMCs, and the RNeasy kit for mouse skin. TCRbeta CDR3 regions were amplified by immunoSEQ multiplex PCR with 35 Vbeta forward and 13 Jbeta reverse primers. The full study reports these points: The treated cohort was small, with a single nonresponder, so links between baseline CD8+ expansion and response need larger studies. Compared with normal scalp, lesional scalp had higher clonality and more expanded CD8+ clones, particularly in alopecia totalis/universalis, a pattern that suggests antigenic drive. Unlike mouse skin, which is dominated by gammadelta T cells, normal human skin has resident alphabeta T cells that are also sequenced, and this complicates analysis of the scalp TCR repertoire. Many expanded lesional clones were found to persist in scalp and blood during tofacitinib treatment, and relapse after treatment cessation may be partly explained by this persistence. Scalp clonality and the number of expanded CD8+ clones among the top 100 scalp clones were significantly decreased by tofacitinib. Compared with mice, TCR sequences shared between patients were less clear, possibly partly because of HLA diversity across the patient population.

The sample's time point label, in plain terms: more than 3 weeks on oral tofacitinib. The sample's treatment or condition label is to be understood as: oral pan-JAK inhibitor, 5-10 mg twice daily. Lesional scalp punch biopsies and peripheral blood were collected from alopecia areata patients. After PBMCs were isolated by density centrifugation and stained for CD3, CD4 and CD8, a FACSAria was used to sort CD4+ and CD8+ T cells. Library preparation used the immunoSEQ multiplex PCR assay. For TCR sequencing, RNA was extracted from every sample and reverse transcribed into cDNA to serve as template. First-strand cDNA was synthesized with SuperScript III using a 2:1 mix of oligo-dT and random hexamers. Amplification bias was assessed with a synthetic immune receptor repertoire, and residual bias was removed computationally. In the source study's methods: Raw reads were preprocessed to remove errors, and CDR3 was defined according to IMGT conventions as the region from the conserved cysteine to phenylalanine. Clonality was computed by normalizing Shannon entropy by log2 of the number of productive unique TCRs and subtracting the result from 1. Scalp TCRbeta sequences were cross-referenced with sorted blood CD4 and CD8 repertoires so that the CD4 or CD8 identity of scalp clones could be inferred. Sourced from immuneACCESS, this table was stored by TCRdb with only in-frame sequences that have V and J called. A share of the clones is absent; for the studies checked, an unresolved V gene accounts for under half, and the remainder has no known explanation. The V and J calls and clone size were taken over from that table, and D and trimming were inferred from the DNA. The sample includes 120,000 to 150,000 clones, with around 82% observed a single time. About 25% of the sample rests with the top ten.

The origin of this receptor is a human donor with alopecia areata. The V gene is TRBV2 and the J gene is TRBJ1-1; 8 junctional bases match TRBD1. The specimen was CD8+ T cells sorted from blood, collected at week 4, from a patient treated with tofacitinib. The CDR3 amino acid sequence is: CANGQGAEAFF. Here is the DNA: TGTGCCAACGGACAGGGAGCTGAAGCTTTCTTT.